This T cell receptor beta chain was recovered during a study of Graves' ophthalmopathy and Graves' hyperthyroidism. Broader study findings: The blood repertoire also included most expanded thyroid clonotypes above 0.001 frequency. This model predicted ophthalmopathy progression (sensitivity 70% to 71%, specificity about 72%).

V lost 5 bases to trimming and J lost 0 bases, with 17 bases between them. The germline gives CDR1 SGHTA, CDR2 FQGNSA. The CDR3 is made up of 16 amino acids. Beta-chain TCR CDR3 regions were amplified from RNA transcripts. Second-round multiplex PCR came after first-round RT-PCR with HTBI primers. TCRdb recomputed calls from the multiplex PCR reads with MiXCR, one row per CDR3 protein. The table lists over a million distinct CDR3 sequences, approximately 35% of them singletons. The table lists this clonotype with a few counts. What it binds is unknown. The chain joins TRBV7-2 to TRBJ2-7; weak D call: TRBD2 (6 bases). The sequencing input was peripheral blood or thyroid tissue (not recorded which). This TCR was recovered from an adult man with Graves' hyperthyroidism. The DNA of the CDR3 is TGTGCCAGCAGCCCCTGGTCGGAGGGACTCTCCTACGAGCAGTACTTC. Protein: CASSPWSEGLSYEQYF. Complete variable domain (other parts from reference TRBV7-2 and TRBJ2-7): GAGVSQSPSNKVTEKGKDVELRCDPISGHTALYWYRQSLGQGLEFLIYFQGNSAPDKSGLPSDRFSAERTGGSVSTLTIQRTQQEDSAVYLCASSPWSEGLSYEQYFGPGTRLTVT.